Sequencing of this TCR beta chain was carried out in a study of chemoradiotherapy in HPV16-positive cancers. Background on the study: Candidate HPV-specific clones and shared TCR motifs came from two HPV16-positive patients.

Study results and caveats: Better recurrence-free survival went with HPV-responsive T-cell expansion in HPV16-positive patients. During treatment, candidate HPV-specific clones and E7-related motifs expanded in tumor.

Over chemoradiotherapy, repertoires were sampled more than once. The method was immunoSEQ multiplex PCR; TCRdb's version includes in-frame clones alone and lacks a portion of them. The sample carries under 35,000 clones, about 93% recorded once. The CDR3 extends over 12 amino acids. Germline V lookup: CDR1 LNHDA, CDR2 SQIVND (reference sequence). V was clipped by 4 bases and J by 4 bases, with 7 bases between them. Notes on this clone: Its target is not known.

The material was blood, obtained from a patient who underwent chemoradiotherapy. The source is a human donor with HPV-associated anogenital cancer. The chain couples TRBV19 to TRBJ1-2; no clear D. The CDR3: CASSSGGYGYTF. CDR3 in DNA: TGTGCCAGTAGTAGCGGTGGCTATGGCTACACCTTC.